This T cell receptor (beta chain) was identified during a study of blood T cell repertoires in COVID-19. Study-wide context: Samples of COVID-19 (acute and convalescent) were obtained from the United States, Italy and Spain.

Methods used by the authors: Using reference gene primer amplification, nucleated cell counts were estimated. Sequencing was performed with immunoSEQ multiplex PCR; in TCRdb, only in-frame clones are kept and a portion is missing. V and J calls and clone size are as listed in that table; D and trimming were resolved from the DNA. This table has around 100,000 clones, around four fifths appearing once. Trimming took 5 bases from V and 1 from J, leaving 14 bases between them. Germline V lookup: CDR1 SEHNR, CDR2 FQNEAQ (reference sequence). The CDR3 is 16 residues long. The chain links TRBV7-9 to TRBJ2-2, with D tentatively TRBD2 (7 bases). The TCR originated in a woman aged 65 to 85 with acute or convalescent COVID-19. What was sequenced was peripheral blood. The CDR3 sequence is CASSPRGGRNTGELFF. For the CDR3, the DNA is TGTGCCAGCAGCCCTAGGGGGGGGCGGAACACCGGGGAGCTGTTTTTT.